This T cell receptor (beta chain) is from a study of T cell repertoires in cytomegalovirus infection. The CDR3 has 16 amino acids. CDR1 and CDR2 (germline): KGHDR, SFDVKD. From the reads, TCRdb called clonotypes with MiXCR, one entry per CDR3 protein. The sample holds about 890,000 distinct CDR3 sequences; 30% to 40% are singletons and the top ten take 11% to 15%. Comments on this clonotype: No antigen is known for it. A junction boundary mismatches the germline segment, possibly from a read error.

The specimen was cultured CD8+ T cells from PBMCs, collected from culture after CMV antigen stimulation. The sequence was obtained from a human donor in good health (CMV status not recorded). Some clones in this sample may be carry-over from other donors' samples. The V gene is TRBV24-1, the J gene TRBJ2-1; 9 nucleotides agree with TRBD1. This chain's CDR3 is CAASAPGQGSYNEQFF. DNA for the CDR3: TGTGCCGCCAGCGCACCGGGACAGGGAAGCTACAATGAGCAGTTCTTC.